This T cell receptor beta chain stems from a study of T cells in Graves' hyperthyroidism and ophthalmopathy. Study details: At the time of initial diagnosis and before any treatment, peripheral blood was collected. Overall study results and limits: Most clonotypes expanded in thyroid above 0.001 were likewise present in blood.

On this clonotype itself: No antigen is known for it.

No ophthalmopathy progression within 18 months constituted stable Graves' hyperthyroidism. Hyperthyroidism patients were newly diagnosed, had disease duration under 2 months, and were aged 18 to 65 years. CDR3 length: 15 amino acids. Germline assignment: CDR1 KGHSH and CDR2 LQKENI. V gave up 3 bases and J gave up 0 bases, with 12 bases separating them. Template material for amplifying TCR beta CDR3 regions consisted of RNA transcripts. Initially, a first-round RT-PCR of the TCR CDR3 employed the HTBI primer set. Via MiXCR, TCRdb re-called the multiplex PCR reads, giving one row per CDR3 protein. The data hold 300,000 to 500,000 distinct CDR3 sequences, with under 15% observed a single time.

The receptor was isolated from a woman aged 25 to 39 with Graves' hyperthyroidism. The chain has TRBV18 and TRBJ2-7; tentatively, D is TRBD2 (5 bases). Sequencing used blood. This CDR3 reads CASSPQKRYSYEQYF. CDR3 bases: TGTGCCAGCTCACCCCAGAAGCGGTACTCCTACGAGCAGTACTTC.